The sequence of this TCR beta chain was determined in a study of blood T cells in healthy people across ages. A few counts support this clonotype. With a much larger clone just one base away, this may be a read error. Deletions cut 8 bases from V and 7 bases from J, with 12 bases between. The CDR3 covers 11 residues. The V gene's germline CDR1 is MNHEY and CDR2 SVGEGT. Primers used in a second PCR of about 7 to 12 cycles were a sample-barcoded 5' primer and a J-beta primer mix. The template-switch adaptor was a 5' adaptor with 12 random nucleotides. It tagged each cDNA molecule. Each sample provided no less than 2.5 million CDR3-containing paired-end reads. Each CDR3 protein gets one entry after TCRdb re-called the 5' RACE reads with MiXCR. This table has hundreds of thousands of distinct CDR3 sequences, roughly half appearing once. Healthy Caucasian individuals from Russia aged about 6 to 100 were enrolled as donors. Per sample, at least 5.5 micrograms of total RNA were extracted.

The V call is TRBV6-2 or TRBV6-3, the J call TRBJ2-7; D is undetermined. The specimen sequenced was blood. The sequence was obtained from a woman aged 80 or over in good health. The CDR3 protein is CASPGVNEQYF. CDR3 DNA sequence: TGTGCCAGCCCAGGAGTCAATGAGCAGTACTTC.